This T cell receptor (beta chain) was identified during a study of CD8+ T cells in alopecia areata (dated by TCRdb to about 2018). Study-level background: The treated patients, all with moderate-to-severe alopecia areata, were enrolled in an open-label pilot trial of oral tofacitinib given at 5 to 10 mg twice daily. Tofacitinib was administered for 6 to 18 months, and 6 months of follow-up off drug were then conducted to assess delayed response and recurrence. Disease severity in treated patients was measured with the SALT score, which quantifies the percentage of affected scalp surface area. High-throughput TCRbeta sequencing was used to examine T cell clonal expansion in alopecia areata in both the C3H/HeJ mouse model and human patients. In humans, TCRbeta sequencing was performed on scalp tissue and on sorted CD4+ and CD8+ peripheral blood T cells from healthy controls and from patients with patchy or totalis/universalis alopecia areata. Biopsies were taken from tofacitinib-treated patients at baseline and again at 4 and 24 weeks into treatment, and several of those patients also had a later scalp biopsy. Scalp clonality was compared across normal scalp (n=4), patchy alopecia areata scalp (n=8), and alopecia totalis/universalis scalp (n=8). The RNA source kit depended on sample type: the PAXgene miRNA kit for fixed scalp, the miRNeasy kit for PBMCs, and the RNeasy kit for mouse skin. TCRbeta CDR3 regions were amplified by immunoSEQ multiplex PCR with 35 Vbeta forward and 13 Jbeta reverse primers. Broad study findings and their caveats: Because the treated cohort was small and included a single nonresponder, larger studies are needed to assess links between baseline CD8+ expansion and response. Compared with normal scalp, lesional scalp, particularly in alopecia totalis/universalis, had higher clonality and more expanded CD8+ clones, which suggests antigenic drive. Shared TCR sequences between patients were less evident than in mice, which may be partly attributable to HLA diversity in the patient population. Resident alphabeta T cells in normal human skin are also sequenced, complicating scalp TCR repertoire analysis, unlike mouse skin dominated by gammadelta T cells. Tofacitinib significantly decreased scalp clonality and the number of expanded CD8+ clones among the top 100 scalp clones. During tofacitinib treatment, many expanded lesional clones stuck around in both scalp and blood, and this persistence may partly explain why relapse happens after treatment is stopped.

The sample's time point, from its label and the paper: 4 weeks on oral tofacitinib. The sample's treatment or condition label, decoded: oral pan-JAK inhibitor, 5-10 mg twice daily. Lesional scalp punch biopsies and peripheral blood were obtained from alopecia areata patients. PBMCs were isolated by density centrifugation and stained for CD3, CD4 and CD8, and CD4+ and CD8+ T cells were sorted on a FACSAria. This clone showed up just once. Its antigen is still unknown. No qualities accompany the bases; no much larger clone lies one base away. Libraries were prepared through the immunoSEQ multiplex PCR assay. For TCR sequencing, RNA was extracted from every sample and reverse transcribed into cDNA to serve as template. First-strand cDNA was synthesized with SuperScript III using a 2:1 mix of oligo-dT and random hexamers. A synthetic immune receptor repertoire was used to gauge amplification bias, and whatever bias remained was removed computationally. The paper's processing steps were these. Raw reads were preprocessed for error removal, and CDR3 was defined according to IMGT conventions as running from the conserved cysteine to phenylalanine. Clonality was computed as 1 minus the Shannon entropy, with the entropy normalized by log2 of the number of productive unique TCRs. Scalp TCRbeta sequences were cross-referenced with sorted blood CD4 and CD8 repertoires so that the CD4 or CD8 identity of scalp clones could be inferred. The table comes from immuneACCESS by way of TCRdb, which keeps in-frame sequences with V and J called. Part of the clones is missing from these tables; in studies checked, under half for an unresolved V gene and the rest for unknown reasons. That table supplies the V and J calls and clone size; D and trimming were determined from the DNA. The sample includes around 200,000 clones, with about three fifths observed a single time. The ten largest clonotypes hold 4% to 4.5% of the sample.

V loses 4 bases at its end and J loses 9 bases; junction bases beyond the gene matches: 13. The germline V gene supplies CDR1 SGHRS and CDR2 YFSETQ. Counted from cysteine to phenylalanine, this CDR3 has 16 amino acids. Left in the record is the CDR3 DNA by itself, 48 bases read in frame from the first base. The chain joins TRBV5-1 to TRBJ2-1; TRBD1 aligns with 10 central bases. The sample in question was CD4+ T cells sorted from blood, obtained at week 4, from a patient treated with tofacitinib. The TCR comes from a human donor with alopecia areata. This receptor carries the CDR3 CASSQRTGGVSGEQFF. In nucleotide form, the sequence is TGCGCCAGCAGCCAGCGGACAGGGGGAGTATCTGGTGAGCAGTTCTTC.